The source of this TCR beta chain is a study of blood T cell repertoires in COVID-19. Study overall: Sample material is recorded as cDNA or gDNA derived from T cells, B-cell-depleted T cells, or PBMCs.

Methods used by the authors: It was from reference gene primer amplification that nucleated cell counts were estimated. Repertoires were generated with immunoSEQ multiplex PCR, while TCRdb's copy carries only in-frame clones and drops some. V, J and clone size are taken as reported in that table, and D and trimming were inferred from the DNA itself. Of 130,000 to 150,000 clones in the sample, 84% are singletons; the top ten hold 4.5% to 6%. This clone was detected only a few times. Exposed participants came across a COVID-19 case within 2 weeks before study entry. Germline assignment: CDR1 SGDLS and CDR2 YYNGEE. After removal of 1 base from V and 4 bases from J, the junction contained 7 bases not matched to a gene. The CDR3 runs 16 residues.

The material sequenced was PBMCs or T cells enriched from blood (not recorded which). The TCR was taken from a woman in her forties or fifties who had been exposed to COVID-19. This sequence joins TRBV9 and TRBJ1-2; 10 positions match TRBD1. The CDR3 here is CASSVPSGTGAYGYTF. As DNA, the CDR3 is TGTGCCAGCAGCGTACCCTCCGGGACAGGGGCCTATGGCTACACCTTC.